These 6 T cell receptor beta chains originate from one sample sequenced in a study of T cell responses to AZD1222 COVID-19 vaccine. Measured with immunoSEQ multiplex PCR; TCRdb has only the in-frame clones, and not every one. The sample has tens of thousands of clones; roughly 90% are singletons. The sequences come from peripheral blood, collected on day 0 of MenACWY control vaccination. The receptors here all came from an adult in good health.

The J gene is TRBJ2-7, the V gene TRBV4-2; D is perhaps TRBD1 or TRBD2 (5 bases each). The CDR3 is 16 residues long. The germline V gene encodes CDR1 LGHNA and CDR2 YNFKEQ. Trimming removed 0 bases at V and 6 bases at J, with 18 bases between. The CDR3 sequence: CASSQESAEGSGEQYF. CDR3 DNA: TGTGCCAGCAGCCAAGAGAGCGCTGAGGGGAGCGGCGAGCAGTACTTC.

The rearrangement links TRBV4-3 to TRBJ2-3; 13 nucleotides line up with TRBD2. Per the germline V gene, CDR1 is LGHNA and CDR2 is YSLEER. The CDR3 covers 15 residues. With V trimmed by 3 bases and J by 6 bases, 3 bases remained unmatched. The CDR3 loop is CASSQILAGGDTQYF. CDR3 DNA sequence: TGCGCCAGCAGCCAGATACTAGCGGGGGGGGATACGCAGTATTTT.

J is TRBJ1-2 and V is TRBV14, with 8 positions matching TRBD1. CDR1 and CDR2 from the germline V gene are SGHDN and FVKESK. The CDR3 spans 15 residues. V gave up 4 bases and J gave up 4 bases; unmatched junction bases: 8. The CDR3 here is CASSPRQGLAYGYTF. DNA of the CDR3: TGTGCCAGCAGCCCAAGACAGGGGCTAGCCTATGGCTACACCTTC. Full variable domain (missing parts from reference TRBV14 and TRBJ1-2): EAGVTQFPSHSVIEKGQTVTLRCDPISGHDNLYWYRRVMGKEIKFLLHFVKESKQDESGMPNNRFLAERTGGTYSTLKVQPAELEDSGVYFCASSPRQGLAYGYTFGSGTRLTVV.

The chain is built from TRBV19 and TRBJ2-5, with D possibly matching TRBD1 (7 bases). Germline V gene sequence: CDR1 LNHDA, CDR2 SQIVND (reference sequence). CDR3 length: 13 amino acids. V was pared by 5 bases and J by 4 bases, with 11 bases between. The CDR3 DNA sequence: TGTGCCAGTAGTCCGGGGGACAGAGAGACCCAGTACTTC. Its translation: CASSPGDRETQYF.

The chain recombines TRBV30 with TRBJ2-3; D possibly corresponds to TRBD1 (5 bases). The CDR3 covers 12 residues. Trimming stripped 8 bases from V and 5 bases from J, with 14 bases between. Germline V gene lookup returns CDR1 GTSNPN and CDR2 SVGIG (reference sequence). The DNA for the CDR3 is TGTGCCCGAGGACACCCGGGAGATACGCAGTATTTT. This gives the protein CARGHPGDTQYF.

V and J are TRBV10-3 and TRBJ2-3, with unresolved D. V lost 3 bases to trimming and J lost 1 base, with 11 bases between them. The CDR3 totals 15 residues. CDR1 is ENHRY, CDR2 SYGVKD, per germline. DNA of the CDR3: TGTGCCATCAGTGACCGGCCCCGGGGCACAGATACGCAGTATTTT. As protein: CAISDRPRGTDTQYF.